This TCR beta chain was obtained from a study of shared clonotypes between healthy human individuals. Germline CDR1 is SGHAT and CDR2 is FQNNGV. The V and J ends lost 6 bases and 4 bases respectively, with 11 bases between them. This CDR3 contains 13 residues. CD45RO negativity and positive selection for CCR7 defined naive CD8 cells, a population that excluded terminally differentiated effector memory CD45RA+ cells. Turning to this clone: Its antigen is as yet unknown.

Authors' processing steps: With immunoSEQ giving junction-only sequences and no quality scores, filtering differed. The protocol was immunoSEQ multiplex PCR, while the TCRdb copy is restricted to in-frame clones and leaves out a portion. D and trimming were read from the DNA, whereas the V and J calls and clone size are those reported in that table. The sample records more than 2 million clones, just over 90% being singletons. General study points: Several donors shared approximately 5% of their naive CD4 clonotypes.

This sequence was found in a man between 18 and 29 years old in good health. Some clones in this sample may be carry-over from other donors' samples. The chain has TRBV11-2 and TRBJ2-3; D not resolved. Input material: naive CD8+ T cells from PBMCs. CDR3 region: CASSPPFADTQYF. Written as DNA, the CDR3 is TGTGCCAGCAGTCCCCCCTTCGCAGATACGCAGTATTTT.